The clone carrying this T cell receptor (beta chain) has ten or more counts. Its antigen is undetermined. The data stem from a study of Graves' ophthalmopathy and Graves' hyperthyroidism. Study context: Researchers obtained peripheral blood at initial diagnosis, before any treatment had begun. Study-level points and caveats: Researchers report that a 13-signature model separated ophthalmopathy from stable hyperthyroidism, posting about 90% sensitivity and about 80% specificity.

Amplified TCR beta CDR3 regions were obtained using RNA transcripts as template. HTBI primers served in a first-round RT-PCR, which a second-round multiplex PCR followed. Using its own MiXCR run on the multiplex PCR reads, TCRdb lists one record per CDR3 protein. The sample consists of roughly 420,000 distinct CDR3 sequences, roughly 20% of them appearing once. The CDR3 covers 14 residues. The V gene end was trimmed by 7 bases and the J gene end by 2 bases; junction bases not matched to a gene: 6. CDR1 is MNHEY and CDR2 is SVGAGI in the germline V gene. Clinicians made diagnoses from clinical symptoms, serum thyroxine, TRAb, thyroid ultrasound and orbital computed tomography.

Sequenced input: peripheral blood. The V call is TRBV6-5, the J call TRBJ1-2; TRBD1 matches at 8 bases. This sequence originates from a woman under 30 with stable Graves' hyperthyroidism. CDR3 bases: TGTGCCAGCACGGAAACAGGGGGAAACTATGGCTACACCTTC. Residues: CASTETGGNYGYTF.